Listed here is a single TCR beta chain. The antigen is undetermined. Assay used: immunoSEQ multiplex PCR; TCRdb lists only in-frame clones, some missing. The sample has 140,000 or so clones, about 89% seen once; the top ten hold approximately 8%. This specimen belongs to a study of T cell responses to AZD1222 COVID-19 vaccine. Overall study findings and caveats: Of the AZD1222 recipients, only 6 or 7 were seropositive at baseline.

The specimen was peripheral blood, collected 28 days after the second dose of the MenACWY control vaccine. This sequence originates from an adult who received the MenACWY meningococcal vaccine as a control.

CDR3 region: CASSLTGEETQYF. CDR3 coding DNA: TGCGCCAGCAGCTTGACAGGGGAAGAGACCCAGTACTTC. The chain employs TRBV5-1 and TRBJ2-5; 7 bases map to TRBD1. This CDR3 has 13 residues. Trimming at V came to 1 base and at J to 3 bases, leaving 0 bases not matched to a gene. Germline lookup yields CDR1 SGHRS and CDR2 YFSETQ. Together with reference TRBV5-1 and TRBJ2-5, the CDR3 gives the full variable domain: KAGVTQTPRYLIKTRGQQVTLSCSPISGHRSVSWYQQTPGQGLQFLFEYFSETQRNKGNFPGRFSGRQFSNSRSEMNVSTLELGDSALYLCASSLTGEETQYFGPGTRLLVL.